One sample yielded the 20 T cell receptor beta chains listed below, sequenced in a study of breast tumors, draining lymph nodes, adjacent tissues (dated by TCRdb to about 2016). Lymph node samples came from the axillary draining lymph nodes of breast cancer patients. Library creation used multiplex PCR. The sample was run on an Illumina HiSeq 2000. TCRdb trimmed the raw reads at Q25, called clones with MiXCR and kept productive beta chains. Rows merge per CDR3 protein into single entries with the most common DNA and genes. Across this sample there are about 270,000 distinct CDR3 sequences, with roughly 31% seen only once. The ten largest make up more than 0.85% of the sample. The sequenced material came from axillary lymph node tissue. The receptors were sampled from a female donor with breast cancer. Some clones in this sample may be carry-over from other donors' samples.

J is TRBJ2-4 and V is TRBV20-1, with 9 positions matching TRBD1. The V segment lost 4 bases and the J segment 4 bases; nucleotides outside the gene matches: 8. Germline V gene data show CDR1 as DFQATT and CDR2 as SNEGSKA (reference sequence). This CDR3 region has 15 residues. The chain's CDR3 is CSATAGGQGKNIQYF. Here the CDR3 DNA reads TGCAGTGCTACAGCCGGCGGACAGGGGAAAAACATTCAGTACTTC.

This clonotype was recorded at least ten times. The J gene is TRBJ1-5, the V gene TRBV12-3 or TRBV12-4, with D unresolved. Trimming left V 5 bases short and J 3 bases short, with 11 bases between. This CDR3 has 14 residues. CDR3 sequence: CASSPTRYNQPQHF. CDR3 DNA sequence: TGTGCCAGCAGTCCGACACGCTACAATCAGCCCCAGCATTTT.

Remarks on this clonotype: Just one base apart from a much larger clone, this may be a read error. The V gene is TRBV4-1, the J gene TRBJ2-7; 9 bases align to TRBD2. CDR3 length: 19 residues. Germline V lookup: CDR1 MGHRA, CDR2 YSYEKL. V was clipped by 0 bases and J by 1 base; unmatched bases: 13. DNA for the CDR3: TGCGCCAGCAGCCAAGAAGGCAAGGGACTAGCCTTGATATCCTACGAGCAGTACTTC. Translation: CASSQEGKGLALISYEQYF.

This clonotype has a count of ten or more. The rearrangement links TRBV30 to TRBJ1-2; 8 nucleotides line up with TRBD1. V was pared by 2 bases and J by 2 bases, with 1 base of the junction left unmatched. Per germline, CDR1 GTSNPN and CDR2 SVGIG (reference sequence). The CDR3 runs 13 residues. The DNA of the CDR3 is TGTGCCTGGAGTCAGGGGGCGAACTATGGCTACACCTTC. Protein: CAWSQGANYGYTF. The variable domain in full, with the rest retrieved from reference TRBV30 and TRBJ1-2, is SQTIHQWPATLVQPVGSPLSLECTVEGTSNPNLYWYRQAAGRGLQLLFYSVGIGQISSEVPQNLSASRPQDRQFILSSKKLLLSDSGFYLCAWSQGANYGYTFGSGTRLTVV.

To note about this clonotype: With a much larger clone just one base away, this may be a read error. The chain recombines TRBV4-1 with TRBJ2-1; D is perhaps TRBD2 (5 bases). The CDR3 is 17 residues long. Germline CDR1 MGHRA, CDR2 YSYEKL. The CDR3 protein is CASSRLLVGIVHNEQLF. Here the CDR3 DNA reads TGCGCCAGCAGCCGACTATTAGTGGGGATTGTTCACAATGAGCAGCTCTTC.

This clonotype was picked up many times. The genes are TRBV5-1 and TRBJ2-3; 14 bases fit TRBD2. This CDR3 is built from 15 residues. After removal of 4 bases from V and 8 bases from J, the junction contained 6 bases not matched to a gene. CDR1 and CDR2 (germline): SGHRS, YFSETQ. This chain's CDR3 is CASSRSGTSGSTQYF. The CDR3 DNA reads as TGCGCCAGCAGCAGATCCGGGACTAGCGGGAGTACGCAGTATTTT.

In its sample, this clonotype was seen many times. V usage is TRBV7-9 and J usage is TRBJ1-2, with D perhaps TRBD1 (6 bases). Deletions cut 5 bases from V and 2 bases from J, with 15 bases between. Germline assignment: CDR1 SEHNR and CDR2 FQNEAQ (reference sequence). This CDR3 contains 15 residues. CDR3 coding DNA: TGTGCCAGCAGCCCAAGAACAGGGACAAACTATGGCTACACCTTC. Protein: CASSPRTGTNYGYTF.

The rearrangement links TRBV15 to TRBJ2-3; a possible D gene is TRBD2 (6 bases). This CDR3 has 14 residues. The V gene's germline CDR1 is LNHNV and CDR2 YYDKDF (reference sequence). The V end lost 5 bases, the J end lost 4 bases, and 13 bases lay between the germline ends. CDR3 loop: CATSWEWEADTQYF. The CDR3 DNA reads TGTGCCACCAGCTGGGAATGGGAGGCAGATACGCAGTATTTT. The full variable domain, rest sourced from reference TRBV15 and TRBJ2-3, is DAMVIQNPRYQVTQFGKPVTLSCSQTLNHNVMYWYQQKSSQAPKLLFHYYDKDFNNEADTPDNFQSRRPNTSFCFLDIRSPGLGDTAMYLCATSWEWEADTQYFGPGTRLTVL.

The CDR3 sequence: CATRPPKNIQYF. For the CDR3, the DNA is TGTGCCACCCGGCCTCCGAAAAACATTCAGTACTTC. The genes are TRBV6-4 and TRBJ2-4; D remains ambiguous. The germline V gene has CDR1 MRHNA and CDR2 SNTAGT. V was cut by 10 bases and J by 4 bases, with 11 bases left in between. This CDR3 is 12 amino acids long.

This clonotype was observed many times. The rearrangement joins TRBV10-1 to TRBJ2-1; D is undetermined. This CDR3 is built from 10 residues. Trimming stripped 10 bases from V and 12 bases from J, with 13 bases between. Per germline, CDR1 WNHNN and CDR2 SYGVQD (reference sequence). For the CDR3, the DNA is TGCGCCACCCGACGTCCTGGGCAGTTCTTC. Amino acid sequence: CATRRPGQFF.

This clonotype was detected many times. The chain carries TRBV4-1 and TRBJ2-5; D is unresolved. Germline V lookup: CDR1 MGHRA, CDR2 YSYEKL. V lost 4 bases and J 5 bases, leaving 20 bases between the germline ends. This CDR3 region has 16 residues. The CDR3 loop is CASSPNEPVLGETQYF. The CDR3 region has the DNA TGCGCCAGCAGCCCTAACGAACCGGTCTTGGGGGAGACCCAGTACTTC.

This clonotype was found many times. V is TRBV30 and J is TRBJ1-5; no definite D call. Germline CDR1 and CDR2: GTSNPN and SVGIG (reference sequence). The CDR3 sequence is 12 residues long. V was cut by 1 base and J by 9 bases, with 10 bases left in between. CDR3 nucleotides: TGTGCCTGGAGTGACGGGAGAGGGCCCCAGCATTTT. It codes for CAWSDGRGPQHF.

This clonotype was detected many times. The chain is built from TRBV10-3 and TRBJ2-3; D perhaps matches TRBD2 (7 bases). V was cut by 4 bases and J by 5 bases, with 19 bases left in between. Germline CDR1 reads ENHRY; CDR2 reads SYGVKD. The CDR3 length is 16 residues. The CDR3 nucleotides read TGTGCCATCAGTGGTGAGCCGGGGGAGGGGGTAGATACGCAGTATTTT. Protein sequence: CAISGEPGEGVDTQYF.

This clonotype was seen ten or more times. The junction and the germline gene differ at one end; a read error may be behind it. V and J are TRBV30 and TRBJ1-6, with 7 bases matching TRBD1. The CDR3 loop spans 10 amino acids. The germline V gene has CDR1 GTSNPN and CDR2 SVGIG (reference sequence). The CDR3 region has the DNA TGTGCCTGGTTGGACAGGTCTTTCCTCTTT. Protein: CAWLDRSFLF.

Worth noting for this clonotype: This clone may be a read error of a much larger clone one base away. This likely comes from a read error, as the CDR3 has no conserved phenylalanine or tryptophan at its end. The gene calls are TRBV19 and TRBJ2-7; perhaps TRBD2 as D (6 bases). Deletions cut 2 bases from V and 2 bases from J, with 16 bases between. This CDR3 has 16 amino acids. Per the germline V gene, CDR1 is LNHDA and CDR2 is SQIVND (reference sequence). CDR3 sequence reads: CASSILAAGRTYEQYL. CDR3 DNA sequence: TGTGCCAGTAGTATATTGGCCGCGGGGAGGACCTACGAGCAGTACCTC.

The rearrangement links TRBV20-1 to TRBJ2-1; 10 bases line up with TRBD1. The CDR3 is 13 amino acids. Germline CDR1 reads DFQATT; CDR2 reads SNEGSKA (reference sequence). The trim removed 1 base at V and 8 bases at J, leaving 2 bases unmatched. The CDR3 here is CSARAGTGDEQFF. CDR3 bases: TGCAGTGCTAGAGCCGGGACAGGGGATGAGCAGTTCTTC.

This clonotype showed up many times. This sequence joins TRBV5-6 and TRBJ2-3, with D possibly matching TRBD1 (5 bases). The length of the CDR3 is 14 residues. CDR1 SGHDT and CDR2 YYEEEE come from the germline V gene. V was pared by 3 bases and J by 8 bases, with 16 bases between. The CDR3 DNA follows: TGTGCCAGCAGCTCCGGACAAGATCGCGGTACGCAGTATTTT. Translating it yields CASSSGQDRGTQYF. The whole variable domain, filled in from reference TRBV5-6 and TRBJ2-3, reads DAGVTQSPTHLIKTRGQQVTLRCSPKSGHDTVSWYQQALGQGPQFIFQYYEEEERQRGNFPDRFSGHQFPNYSSELNVNALLLGDSALYLCASSSGQDRGTQYFGPGTRLTVL.

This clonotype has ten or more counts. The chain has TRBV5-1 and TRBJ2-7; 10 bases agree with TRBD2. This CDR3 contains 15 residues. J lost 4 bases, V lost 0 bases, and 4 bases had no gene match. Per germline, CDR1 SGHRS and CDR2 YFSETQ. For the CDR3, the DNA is TGCGCCAGCAGCTTGGGGACTAGCGGAGGGTACGAGCAGTACTTC. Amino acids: CASSLGTSGGYEQYF.

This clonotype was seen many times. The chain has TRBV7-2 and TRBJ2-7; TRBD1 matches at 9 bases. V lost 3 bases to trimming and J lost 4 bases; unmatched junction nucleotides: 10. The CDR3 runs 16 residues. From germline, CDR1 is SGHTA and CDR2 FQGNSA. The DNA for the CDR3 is TGTGCCAGCAGCTTTCGGACAGGGGCGCTGGGGTACGAGCAGTACTTC. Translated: CASSFRTGALGYEQYF.

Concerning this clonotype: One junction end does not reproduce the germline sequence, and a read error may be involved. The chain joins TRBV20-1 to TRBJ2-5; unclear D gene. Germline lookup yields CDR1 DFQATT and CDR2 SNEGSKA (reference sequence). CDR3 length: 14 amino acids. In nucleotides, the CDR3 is TGCAGTGCTGGAGATGGACGCTACCAAGAGGCCCAGTACTTC. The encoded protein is CSAGDGRYQEAQYF.